A single sample gave rise to the 21 T cell receptor beta chains below, sequenced in a study of control samples from healthy donors and cancer patients. Assay: immunoSEQ multiplex PCR; the TCRdb copy retains only in-frame clones and omits some. The sample lists about 250,000 clones, more than 65% occurring once. The specimen sequenced was PBMCs. The receptor set was obtained from a woman aged 60-75 years with lung cancer.

The genes are TRBV2 and TRBJ1-2; unclear D gene. Trimming pared 3 bases from V and 8 bases from J, leaving 13 bases between. The CDR3 has 13 amino acids. Germline V gene lookup returns CDR1 SNHLY and CDR2 FYNNEI. CDR3 sequence reads: CASSEVPGGGYTF. In DNA form, the CDR3 reads TGTGCCAGCAGTGAGGTCCCGGGCGGGGGCTACACCTTC. Supplemented by reference TRBV2 and TRBJ1-2, the full variable domain reads EPEVTQTPSHQVTQMGQEVILRCVPISNHLYFYWYRQILGQKVEFLVSFYNNEISEKSEIFDDQFSVERPDGSNFTLKIRSTKLEDSAMYFCASSEVPGGGYTFGSGTRLTVV.

The rearrangement joins TRBV12-3 or TRBV12-4 to TRBJ1-1; D gene unclear. Trimming left V 0 bases short and J 10 bases short, with 9 bases between. This CDR3 is 12 amino acids long. In nucleotides, the CDR3 is TGTGCCAGCAGTTTAGCGCTATCTTCAGCTTTCTTT. Its protein product is CASSLALSSAFF.

The rearrangement links TRBV18 to TRBJ1-5; 10 nucleotides match TRBD1. The CDR3 spans 17 residues. The germline CDR1 and CDR2 sequences are KGHSH and LQKENI. V shed 2 bases and J 2 bases; nucleotides not matched to a gene: 6. CDR3 nucleotides: TGTGCCAGCTCACCAACCACCGGGACAGGGGGCAATCAGCCCCAGCATTTT. This encodes CASSPTTGTGGNQPQHF.

This clone has only one observation. The V and J genes are TRBV19 and TRBJ1-1; TRBD1 might be the D (5 bases). Trimming stripped 3 bases from V and 0 bases from J, with 14 bases between. The CDR3 has 16 amino acids. In germline, CDR1 is LNHDA, CDR2 SQIVND (reference sequence). The CDR3 here is CASSISGGLMNTEAFF. As DNA, the CDR3 is TGTGCCAGTAGTATCTCGGGGGGTCTCATGAACACTGAAGCTTTCTTT. The complete variable domain, with remaining parts taken from reference TRBV19 and TRBJ1-1, reads DGGITQSPKYLFRKEGQNVTLSCEQNLNHDAMYWYRQDPGQGLRLIYYSQIVNDFQKGDIAEGYSVSREKKESFPLTVTSAQKNPTAFYLCASSISGGLMNTEAFFGQGTRLTVV.

This chain uses TRBV7-9 with TRBJ2-1; D possibly matches TRBD1 or TRBD2 (6 bases each). The length of the CDR3 is 12 residues. The V gene lost 5 bases and the J gene lost 9 bases, with 11 bases spanning the gap. Germline CDR1 reads SEHNR; CDR2 reads FQNEAQ (reference sequence). CDR3 sequence reads: CASSPGGGEQFF. The CDR3 DNA reads TGTGCCAGCAGCCCCGGGGGCGGTGAGCAGTTCTTC.

The rearrangement joins TRBV27 to TRBJ2-7; 8 positions match TRBD2. This CDR3 region has 13 residues. V lost 8 bases to trimming and J lost 6 bases; unmatched junction nucleotides: 9. The germline gives CDR1 MNHEY, CDR2 SMNVEV (reference sequence). The CDR3 reads CASGRARGGEQYF. CDR3 coding DNA: TGTGCCAGCGGAAGGGCCCGGGGGGGCGAGCAGTACTTC.

This clone appeared once. The genes are TRBV5-4 and TRBJ2-1; D is possibly TRBD1 (6 bases). With 7 bases removed from V and 0 bases from J, the gap between germline ends came to 14 bases. Germline values: CDR1 SGHNT, CDR2 YYREEE (reference sequence). The CDR3 is 15 amino acids. The CDR3 loop is CASSMDRGSYNEQFF. In DNA, the CDR3 is TGTGCCAGCTCCATGGACAGAGGCTCCTACAATGAGCAGTTCTTC.

The J gene is TRBJ2-7, the V gene TRBV5-4, with D unclear. The ends were cut back, 5 bases at V and 2 bases at J, with 11 bases in the middle. Looked up from germline, CDR1 is SGHNT and CDR2 is YYREEE (reference sequence). The CDR3 length is 13 residues. In DNA, the CDR3 is TGTGCCAGCAGGTCCTGGACGGCCTACGAGCAGTACTTC. Amino acids: CASRSWTAYEQYF.

This rearrangement joins TRBV6-5 to TRBJ2-7; TRBD2 matches 10 bases. Germline CDR1 and CDR2: MNHEY and SVGAGI. Trimming cost V 6 bases and J 4 bases; bases outside gene matches: 6. The CDR3 has 14 residues. DNA for the CDR3: TGTGCCAGCAGAAAGCGGGGGGGCAATTACGAGCAGTACTTC. Encoded protein: CASRKRGGNYEQYF.

The chain links TRBV4-1 to TRBJ1-1; a weak D match, TRBD1 (6 bases). The germline V gene encodes CDR1 MGHRA and CDR2 YSYEKL. The CDR3 consists of 15 residues. V gave up 0 bases and J gave up 7 bases, with 15 bases separating them. CDR3 sequence: CASSQEQGAGVEAFF. The CDR3 DNA follows: TGCGCCAGCAGCCAAGAGCAAGGGGCAGGGGTTGAAGCTTTCTTT.

The V and J genes are TRBV7-9 and TRBJ2-7, with D maybe TRBD2 (5 bases). The CDR3 extends over 15 amino acids. Trimming removed 5 bases from V and 1 base from J, with 15 bases in between. CDR1 and CDR2 from the germline V gene are SEHNR and FQNEAQ (reference sequence). The CDR3 DNA reads as TGTGCCAGCAGCCCAGGACTCGGCGGGTCCTACGAGCAGTACTTC. Its protein product is CASSPGLGGSYEQYF.

This clone was detected many times. The chain joins TRBV6-1 to TRBJ1-2; D call uncertain. Trimming took 1 base from V and 0 from J, leaving 6 bases between them. This CDR3 comprises 14 residues. The germline V gene encodes CDR1 MNHNS and CDR2 SASEGT. The CDR3 coding sequence is TGTGCCAGCAGTGAAGGGTCGACTAACTATGGCTACACCTTC. This gives the protein CASSEGSTNYGYTF.

The chain employs TRBV5-5 and TRBJ2-3; D ambiguous. This CDR3 spans 11 amino acids. The germline V gene encodes CDR1 SGHKS and CDR2 YYEKEE (reference sequence). Trimming stripped 2 bases from V and 2 bases from J, with 0 bases between. The CDR3 is CASSFTDTQYF. DNA of the CDR3: TGTGCCAGCAGCTTCACAGATACGCAGTATTTT.

CDR3 sequence (DNA): TGTGCCAGCAGTGGTCAGCGGGGGGGCAGAGAGACCCAGTACTTC. Its protein is CASSGQRGGRETQYF. V usage is TRBV2 and J usage is TRBJ2-5; 10 bases map to TRBD2. CDR1 is SNHLY, CDR2 FYNNEI, per germline. The CDR3 extends over 15 amino acids. Trimming removed 4 bases from V and 4 bases from J; junction bases left unmatched: 6.

V usage is TRBV4-1 and J usage is TRBJ1-5, with 7 bases lining up with TRBD1. Losses at the gene ends were 3 bases for V and 3 bases for J; bases not matched to a gene: 2. CDR3 length: 14 amino acids. In germline, CDR1 is MGHRA, CDR2 YSYEKL. This chain's CDR3 is CASSQGTVNQPQHF. Written as DNA, the CDR3 is TGCGCCAGCAGCCAGGGGACAGTCAATCAGCCCCAGCATTTT.

This rearrangement joins TRBV5-5 to TRBJ2-5; D gene unclear. Germline-derived CDR1 and CDR2 are SGHKS and YYEKEE (reference sequence). The CDR3 length is 14 residues. V lost 0 bases, J lost 3 bases, and 9 bases lay in between. CDR3: CASSLAPAEETQYF. The CDR3 DNA is TGTGCCAGCAGCTTGGCCCCGGCGGAAGAGACCCAGTACTTC.

V usage is TRBV10-2 and J usage is TRBJ2-5; the D call may be TRBD1 or TRBD2 (5 bases each). Germline-derived CDR1 and CDR2 are WSHSY and SAAADI. The ends were cut back, 5 bases at V and 5 bases at J, with 15 bases in the middle. This CDR3 has 14 residues. In DNA, the CDR3 is TGCGCCAGCAGTCCTCCGGGGCTGGCGGAGACCCAGTACTTC. It encodes CASSPPGLAETQYF.

The chain is built from TRBV3-1 (or the pseudogene TRBV3-2) and TRBJ2-1; 14 bases agree with TRBD2. Trimming removed 7 bases from V and 7 bases from J; junction bases left unmatched: 9. Germline-derived CDR1 and CDR2 are LGHDT and YNNKEL (reference sequence). This CDR3 has 16 amino acids. CDR3 region: CASKPGGTSGGNEQFF. For the CDR3, the DNA is TGTGCCAGCAAACCGGGAGGGACTAGCGGGGGAAATGAGCAGTTCTTC.

The gene calls are TRBV7-2 and TRBJ1-2; 7 bases align to TRBD1. Germline values: CDR1 SGHTA, CDR2 FQGNSA. CDR3 size: 16 residues. Unmatched junction bases numbered 19, after V lost 4 bases and J lost 11 bases. CDR3 sequence: CASSSGGPRQGSGYTF. In DNA, the CDR3 is TGTGCCAGCAGCTCCGGTGGTCCAAGACAGGGAAGCGGGTACACCTTC.

The V gene is TRBV7-7, the J gene TRBJ2-1; 7 bases align to TRBD2. Germline CDR1 is SSHAT and CDR2 is FNYEAQ (reference sequence). The J segment lost 2 bases and the V segment lost 5 bases, leaving 6 bases of the junction unmatched. The CDR3 runs to 15 residues. CDR3 sequence: CASSNGRDPYNEQFF. Written as DNA, the CDR3 is TGTGCCAGCAGCAATGGGAGGGACCCCTACAATGAGCAGTTCTTC.

The chain couples TRBV15 to TRBJ1-5; no clear D. Germline V gene lookup returns CDR1 LNHNV and CDR2 YYDKDF (reference sequence). V was pared by 1 base and J by 7 bases, with 5 bases between. The CDR3 totals 12 residues. CDR3 DNA: TGTGCCACCAGCAGAGCAACCCAGCCCCAGCATTTT. This codes for CATSRATQPQHF.